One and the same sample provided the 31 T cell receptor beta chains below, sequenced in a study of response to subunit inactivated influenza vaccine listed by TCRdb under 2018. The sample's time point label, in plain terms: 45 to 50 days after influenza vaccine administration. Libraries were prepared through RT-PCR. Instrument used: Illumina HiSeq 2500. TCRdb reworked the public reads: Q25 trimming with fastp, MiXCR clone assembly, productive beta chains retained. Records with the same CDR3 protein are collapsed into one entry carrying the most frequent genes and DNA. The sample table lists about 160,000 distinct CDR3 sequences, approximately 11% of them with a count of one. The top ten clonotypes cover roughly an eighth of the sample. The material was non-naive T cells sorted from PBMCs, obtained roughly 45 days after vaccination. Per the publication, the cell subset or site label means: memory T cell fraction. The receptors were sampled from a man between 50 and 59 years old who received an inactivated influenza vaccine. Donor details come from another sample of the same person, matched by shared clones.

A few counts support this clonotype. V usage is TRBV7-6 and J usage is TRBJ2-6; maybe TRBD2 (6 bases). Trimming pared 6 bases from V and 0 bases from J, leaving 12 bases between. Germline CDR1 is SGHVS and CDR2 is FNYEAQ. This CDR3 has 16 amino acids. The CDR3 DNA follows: TGTGCCAGCAGTACTGGAGGGATCTCTGGGGCCAACGTCCTGACTTTC. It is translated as CASSTGGISGANVLTF.

The CDR3 spells CASSYDGQINTEAFF. CDR3 bases: TGTGCCAGCAGTTACGATGGACAGATTAACACTGAAGCTTTCTTT. The chain combines TRBV5-5 with TRBJ1-1; D may be TRBD1 (6 bases). The CDR3 is 15 residues long. The germline CDR1 and CDR2 sequences are SGHKS and YYEKEE (reference sequence). V was trimmed by 5 bases and J by 2 bases, leaving 16 bases between them.

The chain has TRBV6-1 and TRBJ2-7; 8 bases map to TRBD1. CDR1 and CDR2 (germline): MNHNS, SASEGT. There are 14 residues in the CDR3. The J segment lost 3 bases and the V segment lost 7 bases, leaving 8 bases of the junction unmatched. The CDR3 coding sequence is TGTGCCAGCAATGGACAGGGAGGTTACTACGAGCAGTACTTC. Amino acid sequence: CASNGQGGYYEQYF.

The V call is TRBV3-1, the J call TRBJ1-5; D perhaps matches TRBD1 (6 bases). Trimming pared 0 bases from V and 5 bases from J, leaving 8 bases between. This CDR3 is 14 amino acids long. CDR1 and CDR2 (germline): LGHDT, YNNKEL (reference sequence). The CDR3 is CASSQDRGDQPQHF. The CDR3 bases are TGTGCCAGCAGCCAAGATAGGGGGGATCAGCCCCAGCATTTT.

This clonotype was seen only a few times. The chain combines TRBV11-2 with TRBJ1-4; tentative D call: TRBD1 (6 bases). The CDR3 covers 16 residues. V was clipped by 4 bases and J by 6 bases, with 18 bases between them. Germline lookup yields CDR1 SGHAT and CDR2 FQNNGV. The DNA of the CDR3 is TGTGCCAGCAGCTCACTAACAGGGAGGCGTGATGAAAAACTGTTTTTT. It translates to CASSSLTGRRDEKLFF.

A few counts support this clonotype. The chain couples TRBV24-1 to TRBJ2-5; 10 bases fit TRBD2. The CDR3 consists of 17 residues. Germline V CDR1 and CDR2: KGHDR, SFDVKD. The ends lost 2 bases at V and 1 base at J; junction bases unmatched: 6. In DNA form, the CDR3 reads TGTGCCACCAGTGATTCCGGGACTAGCGCCTTCCAAGAGACCCAGTACTTC. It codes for CATSDSGTSAFQETQYF.

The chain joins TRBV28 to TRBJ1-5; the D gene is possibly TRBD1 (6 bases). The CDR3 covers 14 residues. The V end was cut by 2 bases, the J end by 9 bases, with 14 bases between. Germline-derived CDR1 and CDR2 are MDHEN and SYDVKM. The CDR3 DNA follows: TGTGCCAGCAGTTTAGGAGGGGGGGGAGGGCCCCAGCATTTT. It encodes CASSLGGGGGPQHF.

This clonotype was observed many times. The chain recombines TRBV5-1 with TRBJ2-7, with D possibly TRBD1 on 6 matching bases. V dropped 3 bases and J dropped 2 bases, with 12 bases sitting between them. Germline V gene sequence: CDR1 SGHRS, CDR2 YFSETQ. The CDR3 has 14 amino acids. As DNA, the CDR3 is TGCGCCAGCAGCTCCCCGGACAGACCCTACGAGCAGTACTTC. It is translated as CASSSPDRPYEQYF.

The CDR3 DNA is TGTGCCAGCAGCCGGCAGCGGAGAGTGGATGAGCAGTTCTTC. Protein sequence: CASSRQRRVDEQFF. The chain couples TRBV6-1 to TRBJ2-1, with a weak D call TRBD2 (5 bases). This CDR3 spans 14 amino acids. The germline V gene has CDR1 MNHNS and CDR2 SASEGT. V was shortened by 6 bases and J by 8 bases, with 17 bases between the two germline ends.

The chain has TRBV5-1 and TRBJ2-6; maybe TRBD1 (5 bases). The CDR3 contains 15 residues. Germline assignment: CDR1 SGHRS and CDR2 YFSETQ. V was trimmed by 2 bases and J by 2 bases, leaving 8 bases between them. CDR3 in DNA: TGCGCCAGCAGCTTACAGGTTGCTGGGGCCAACGTCCTGACTTTC. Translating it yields CASSLQVAGANVLTF. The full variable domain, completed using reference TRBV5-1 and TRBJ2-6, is KAGVTQTPRYLIKTRGQQVTLSCSPISGHRSVSWYQQTPGQGLQFLFEYFSETQRNKGNFPGRFSGRQFSNSRSEMNVSTLELGDSALYLCASSLQVAGANVLTFGAGSRLTVL.

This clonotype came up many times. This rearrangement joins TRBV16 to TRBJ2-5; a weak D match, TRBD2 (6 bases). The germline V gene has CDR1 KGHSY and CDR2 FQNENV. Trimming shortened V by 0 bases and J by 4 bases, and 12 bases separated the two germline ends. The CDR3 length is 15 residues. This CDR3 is CASSQSRYSGETQYF. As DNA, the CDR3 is TGTGCCAGCAGCCAATCTCGCTATAGCGGAGAGACCCAGTACTTC.

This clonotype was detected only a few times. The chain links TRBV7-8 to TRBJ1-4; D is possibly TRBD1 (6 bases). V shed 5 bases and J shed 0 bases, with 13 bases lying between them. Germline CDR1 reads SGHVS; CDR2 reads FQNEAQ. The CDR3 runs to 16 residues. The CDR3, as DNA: TGTGCCAGCAGCCCGGGGGCCGGCTCAACTAATGAAAAACTGTTTTTT. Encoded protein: CASSPGAGSTNEKLFF.

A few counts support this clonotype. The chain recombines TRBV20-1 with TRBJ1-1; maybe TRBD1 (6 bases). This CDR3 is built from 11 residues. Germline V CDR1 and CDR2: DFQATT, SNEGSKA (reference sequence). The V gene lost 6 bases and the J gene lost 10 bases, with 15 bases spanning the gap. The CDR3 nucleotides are TGCAGTGCAAACCCAGGGGTTGGAGCTTTCTTT. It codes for CSANPGVGAFF.

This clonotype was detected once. The CDR3 DNA is TGTGCCACTAAGAACCAGGGGGCCTACAATGAGCAGTTCTTC. Its protein product is CATKNQGAYNEQFF. The chain employs TRBV19 and TRBJ2-1, with 7 bases fitting TRBD1. The CDR3 length is 14 residues. Per germline, CDR1 LNHDA and CDR2 SQIVND (reference sequence). V lost 10 bases and J lost 2; bases outside the gene matches: 8.

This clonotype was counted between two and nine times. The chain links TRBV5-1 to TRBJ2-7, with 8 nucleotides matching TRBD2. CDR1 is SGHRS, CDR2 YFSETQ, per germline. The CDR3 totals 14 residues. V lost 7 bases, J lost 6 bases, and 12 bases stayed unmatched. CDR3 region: CASHESGSRSEQYF. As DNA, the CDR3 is TGCGCCAGCCATGAAAGCGGGAGTCGGTCCGAGCAGTACTTC.

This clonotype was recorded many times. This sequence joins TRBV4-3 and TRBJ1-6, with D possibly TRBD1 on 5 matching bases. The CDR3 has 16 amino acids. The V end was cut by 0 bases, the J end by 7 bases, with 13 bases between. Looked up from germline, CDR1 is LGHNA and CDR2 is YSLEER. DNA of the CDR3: TGCGCCAGCAGCCAAGAACCGGGGGGGTCAAATTCACCCCTCCACTTT. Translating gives CASSQEPGGSNSPLHF.

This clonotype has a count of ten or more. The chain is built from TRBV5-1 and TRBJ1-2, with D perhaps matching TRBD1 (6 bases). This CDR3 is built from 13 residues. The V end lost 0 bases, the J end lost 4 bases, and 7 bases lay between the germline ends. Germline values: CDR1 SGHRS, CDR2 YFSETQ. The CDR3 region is CASSLGDTYGYTF. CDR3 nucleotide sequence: TGCGCCAGCAGCTTGGGGGACACCTATGGCTACACCTTC.

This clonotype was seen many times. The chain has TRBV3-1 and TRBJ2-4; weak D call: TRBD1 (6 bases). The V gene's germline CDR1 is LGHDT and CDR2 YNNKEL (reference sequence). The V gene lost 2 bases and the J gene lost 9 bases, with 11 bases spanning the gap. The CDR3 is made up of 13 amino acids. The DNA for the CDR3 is TGTGCCAGCAGCCAACGACAGGACGGCATTCAGTACTTC. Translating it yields CASSQRQDGIQYF.

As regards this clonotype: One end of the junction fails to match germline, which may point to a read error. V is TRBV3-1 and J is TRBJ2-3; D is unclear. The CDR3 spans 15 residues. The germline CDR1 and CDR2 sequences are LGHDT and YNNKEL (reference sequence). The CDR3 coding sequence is TGTGCCTGCAGCAAAAAGGTAAGATGGACAGATACGCAGTATTTT. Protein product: CACSKKVRWTDTQYF.

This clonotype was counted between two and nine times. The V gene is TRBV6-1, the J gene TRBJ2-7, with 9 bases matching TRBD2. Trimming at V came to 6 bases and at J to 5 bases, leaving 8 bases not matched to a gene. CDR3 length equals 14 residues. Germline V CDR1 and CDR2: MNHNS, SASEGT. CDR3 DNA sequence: TGTGCCAGCAGGTCGGGGTCTAGCGGGAACGAGCAGTACTTC. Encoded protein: CASRSGSSGNEQYF.

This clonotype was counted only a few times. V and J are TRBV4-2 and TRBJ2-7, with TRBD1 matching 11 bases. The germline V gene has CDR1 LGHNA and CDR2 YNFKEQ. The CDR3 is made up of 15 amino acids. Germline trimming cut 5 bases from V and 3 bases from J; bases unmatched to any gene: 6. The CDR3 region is CASSLQGQGDYEQYF. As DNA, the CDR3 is TGTGCCAGCAGCTTACAGGGACAGGGGGACTACGAGCAGTACTTC.

The CDR3 loop reads CSASGSRGVQLGTEAFF. The CDR3 bases are TGCAGTGCTAGCGGTTCAAGGGGGGTACAACTGGGCACTGAAGCTTTCTTT. The chain recombines TRBV20-1 with TRBJ1-1; D possibly corresponds to TRBD1 (6 bases). Germline V CDR1 and CDR2: DFQATT, SNEGSKA (reference sequence). The CDR3 contains 17 residues. Trimming stripped 3 bases from V and 4 bases from J, with 24 bases between.

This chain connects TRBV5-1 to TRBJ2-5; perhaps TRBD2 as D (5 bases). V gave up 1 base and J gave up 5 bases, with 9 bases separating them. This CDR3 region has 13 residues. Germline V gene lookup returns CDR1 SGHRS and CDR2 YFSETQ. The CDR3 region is CASSLSSVETQYF. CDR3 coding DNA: TGCGCCAGCAGCTTGAGTAGCGTGGAGACCCAGTACTTC.

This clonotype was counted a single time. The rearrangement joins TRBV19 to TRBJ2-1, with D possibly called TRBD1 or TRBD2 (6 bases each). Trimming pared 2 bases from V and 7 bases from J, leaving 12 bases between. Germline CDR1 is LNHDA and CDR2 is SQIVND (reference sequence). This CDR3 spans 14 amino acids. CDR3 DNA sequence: TGTGCCAGTAGTATAAGGGGGGTAGTTAATGAGCAGTTCTTC. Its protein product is CASSIRGVVNEQFF.

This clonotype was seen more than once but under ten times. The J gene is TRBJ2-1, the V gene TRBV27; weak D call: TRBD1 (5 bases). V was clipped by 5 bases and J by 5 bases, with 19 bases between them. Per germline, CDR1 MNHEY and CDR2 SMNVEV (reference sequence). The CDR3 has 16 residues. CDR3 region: CASSPIRAMVNNEQFF. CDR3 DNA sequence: TGTGCCAGCAGTCCAATCAGGGCGATGGTAAACAATGAGCAGTTCTTC.

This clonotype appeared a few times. For the CDR3, the DNA is TGTGCCAGCAGCGTCGGACACGCCACCTACGAGCAGTACTTC. Translation gives CASSVGHATYEQYF. This chain connects TRBV11-2 to TRBJ2-7; the D gene is possibly TRBD1 (5 bases). The ends were cut back, 5 bases at V and 2 bases at J, with 13 bases in the middle. CDR1 and CDR2 (germline): SGHAT, FQNNGV. CDR3 size: 14 residues.

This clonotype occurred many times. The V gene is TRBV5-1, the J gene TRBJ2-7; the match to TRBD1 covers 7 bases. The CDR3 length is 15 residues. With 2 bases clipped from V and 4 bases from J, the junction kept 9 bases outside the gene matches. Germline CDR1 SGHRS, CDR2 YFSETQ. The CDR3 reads CASSFLRDSMYEQYF. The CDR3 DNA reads TGCGCCAGCAGCTTTCTCCGGGACAGTATGTACGAGCAGTACTTC.

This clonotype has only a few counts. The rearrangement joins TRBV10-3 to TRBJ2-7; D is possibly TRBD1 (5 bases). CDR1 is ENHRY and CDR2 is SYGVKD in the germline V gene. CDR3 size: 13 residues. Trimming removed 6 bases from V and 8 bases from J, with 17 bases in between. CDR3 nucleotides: TGTGCCATCAGCGACAGTAACAGTCGTCAGCAGTACTTC. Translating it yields CAISDSNSRQQYF.

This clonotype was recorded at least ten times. This chain's CDR3 is CSAGPRNEQFF. DNA of the CDR3: TGCAGTGCTGGACCTCGAAATGAGCAGTTCTTC. This chain links TRBV20-1 with TRBJ2-1; the D is unclear. The germline V gene encodes CDR1 DFQATT and CDR2 SNEGSKA (reference sequence). The V gene lost 5 bases and the J gene lost 7 bases, with 9 bases spanning the gap. CDR3 length equals 11 residues.

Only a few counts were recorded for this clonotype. CDR3 in amino acids: CSAERGKEQYF. CDR3 in DNA: TGCAGTGCGGAAAGGGGGAAGGAGCAGTACTTC. This chain connects TRBV20-1 to TRBJ2-7, with D perhaps TRBD1 (6 bases). The germline V gene has CDR1 DFQATT and CDR2 SNEGSKA (reference sequence). This CDR3 contains 11 residues. V was shortened by 6 bases and J by 7 bases, with 13 bases between the two germline ends.

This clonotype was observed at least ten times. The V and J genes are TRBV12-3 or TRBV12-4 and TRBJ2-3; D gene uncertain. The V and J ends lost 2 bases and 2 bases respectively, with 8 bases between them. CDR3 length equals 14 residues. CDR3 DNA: TGTGCCAGCAGTTTAAACAGACACACAGATACGCAGTATTTT. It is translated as CASSLNRHTDTQYF.